This T cell receptor (beta chain) was identified during a study of T-cell memory formation after mild COVID-19. Study-level findings and limits: CD4+ bias marked clones expanding day 15 to 37, unlike balanced contracting clones. For contracting clones, CD4+ ones sat mainly in CM and EM, CD8+ in EMRA. The pre-infection memory compartment contained some responding clones, suggesting cross-reactive memory joined.

Germline CDR1 and CDR2: ENHRY and SYGVKD. This CDR3 region has 16 residues. Trimming left V 4 bases short and J 2 bases short, with 16 bases between. With respect to this clonotype: Its antigen is as yet unknown.

With constant-segment primers, 5'RACE yielded cDNA libraries of TCR alpha and TCR beta that carried sample barcodes and UMIs. TCRdb reanalysed the 5' RACE reads using MiXCR and keeps one entry per CDR3 protein. The sample has over 500,000 distinct CDR3 sequences; 15% to 20% are singletons. This chain links TRBV10-3 with TRBJ2-3, with a possible D match to TRBD2 (5 bases). Sequencing was done on a sample of PBMCs or a T cell subset sorted from them (not recorded which). The receptor's source is an adult woman who had mild COVID-19 (a few samples of this study predate the infection). Cell type and time point are not known. CDR3 sequence reads: CAISGGRAYFTDTQYF. The CDR3 coding sequence is TGTGCCATCAGTGGCGGGCGAGCGTACTTCACAGATACGCAGTATTTT.